This passage covers 16 T cell receptor beta chains from one sample sequenced in a study of T cell responses to AZD1222 COVID-19 vaccine. Assay: immunoSEQ multiplex PCR; the TCRdb copy retains only in-frame clones and omits some. The table has over 100,000 clones, 86% seen once. Sequencing was performed on peripheral blood, taken on day 0 of AZD1222 vaccination. These TCRs come from an adult in good health.

The rearrangement joins TRBV2 to TRBJ1-2; D remains ambiguous. Germline CDR1 is SNHLY and CDR2 is FYNNEI. V dropped 7 bases and J dropped 1 base, with 16 bases sitting between them. The CDR3 runs to 15 residues. The CDR3 region is CASTSGRTFNYGYTF. CDR3 nucleotides: TGTGCCAGCACCTCCGGACGGACCTTTAACTATGGCTACACCTTC.

This rearrangement joins TRBV10-3 to TRBJ2-2; D is ambiguous. This CDR3 comprises 13 residues. The V end was cut by 9 bases, the J end by 1 base, with 9 bases between. Germline V gives CDR1 ENHRY, CDR2 SYGVKD. The CDR3 region is CAILQVNTGELFF. DNA of the CDR3: TGTGCCATATTGCAGGTGAACACCGGGGAGCTGTTTTTT.

CDR3 sequence: CASSEYDSLTGYTF. CDR3 nucleotides: TGTGCCAGCAGTGAATATGACAGCCTAACAGGCTACACCTTC. The chain couples TRBV25-1 to TRBJ1-2; maybe TRBD1 (5 bases). V shed 0 bases and J shed 8 bases, with 13 bases lying between them. Germline V gene lookup returns CDR1 MGHDK and CDR2 SYGVNS. This CDR3 has 14 amino acids.

The V call is TRBV19, the J call TRBJ1-2; D remains unclear. Germline CDR1 is LNHDA and CDR2 is SQIVND (reference sequence). V was shortened by 3 bases and J by 1 base, with 6 bases between the two germline ends. CDR3 length: 13 amino acids. The CDR3 protein is CASSITYNYGYTF. The CDR3 DNA sequence: TGTGCCAGTAGTATCACCTATAACTATGGCTACACCTTC.

The chain carries TRBV7-6 and TRBJ2-3; 13 bases agree with TRBD2. V shed 5 bases, J shed 5 bases, and the junction held 7 bases outside the gene matches. The CDR3 length is 16 residues. The germline CDR1 and CDR2 sequences are SGHVS and FNYEAQ. CDR3 residues: CASSPRTSGSGDTQYF. In nucleotides, the CDR3 is TGTGCCAGCAGCCCTCGGACTAGCGGGAGTGGAGATACGCAGTATTTT.

The chain employs TRBV2 and TRBJ2-3; unclear D gene. V was clipped by 5 bases and J by 0 bases, with 12 bases between them. This CDR3 spans 15 amino acids. Per germline, CDR1 SNHLY and CDR2 FYNNEI. The CDR3 reads CASSSETPSTDTQYF. The CDR3 DNA reads TGTGCCAGCAGTTCAGAAACACCTAGCACAGATACGCAGTATTTT.

The rearrangement joins TRBV11-1 to TRBJ2-7, with D uncertain. The CDR3 runs 16 residues. Germline V gives CDR1 SGHAT, CDR2 FQDESV (reference sequence). V lost 1 base and J lost 2, with 15 bases in between. CDR3 sequence (DNA): TGTGCCAGCAGCTTAGAGATGTGGAGAGATCCCTACGAGCAGTACTTC. This encodes CASSLEMWRDPYEQYF.

The chain links TRBV24-1 to TRBJ1-4, with 7 positions matching TRBD1. Unmatched junction bases numbered 6, after V lost 4 bases and J lost 8 bases. The CDR3 has 14 residues. Germline CDR1 and CDR2: KGHDR and SFDVKD. For the CDR3, the DNA is TGTGCCACCAGTGAAACAGGGGTGGAGGAAAAACTGTTTTTT. It codes for CATSETGVEEKLFF.

This clone was observed a few times. This chain connects TRBV5-1 to TRBJ2-5; no definite D call. The CDR3 has 15 residues. Trimming removed 1 base at V and 2 bases at J, with 12 bases between. Germline V lookup: CDR1 SGHRS, CDR2 YFSETQ. The CDR3 spells CASSLKPVNQETQYF. CDR3 sequence (DNA): TGCGCCAGCAGCTTGAAGCCAGTAAATCAAGAGACCCAGTACTTC.

This clone was picked up a small number of times. This chain joins TRBV7-2 and TRBJ2-2, with D unresolved. With 1 base removed from V and 0 bases from J, the gap between germline ends came to 6 bases. CDR3 size: 15 residues. Germline CDR1 reads SGHTA; CDR2 reads FQGNSA. CDR3 nucleotide sequence: TGTGCCAGCAGCTTAGGGGCGACGAACACCGGGGAGCTGTTTTTT. Residues: CASSLGATNTGELFF.

The CDR3 DNA reads as TGTGCCAGCAGCCAAGAGGTCGGCGGGGGAGGCCGAAACACCGGGGAGCTGTTTTTT. The encoded protein is CASSQEVGGGGRNTGELFF. This rearrangement joins TRBV14 to TRBJ2-2, with 7 bases identical to TRBD2. Germline assignment: CDR1 SGHDN and CDR2 FVKESK. There are 19 residues in the CDR3. V was pared by 0 bases and J by 2 bases, with 12 bases of the junction left unmatched.

The V call is TRBV9, the J call TRBJ1-3; a weak D match, TRBD1 (6 bases). The CDR3 is 16 residues long. The germline V gene has CDR1 SGDLS and CDR2 YYNGEE. Trimming removed 4 bases from V and 4 bases from J, with 18 bases in between. The CDR3 coding sequence is TGTGCCAGCAGCAAACCCCGGGAGGGGGGGGGAAACACCATATATTTT. It translates to CASSKPREGGGNTIYF.

The chain employs TRBV19 and TRBJ1-5, with D possibly matching TRBD1 (5 bases). Trimming pared 2 bases from V and 3 bases from J, leaving 8 bases between. Germline-derived CDR1 and CDR2 are LNHDA and SQIVND (reference sequence). This CDR3 has 14 residues. CDR3 bases: TGTGCCAGTAGTATACGGGGGAACAATCAGCCCCAGCATTTT. This translates into CASSIRGNNQPQHF.

J is TRBJ2-3 and V is TRBV5-8; D remains unclear. The CDR3 sequence is 11 residues long. Germline loops: CDR1 SGHTS, CDR2 YDEGEE. Trimming took 3 bases from V and 9 from J, leaving 8 bases between them. CDR3 nucleotides: TGTGCCAGCAGCTCACAAGGGACGCAGTATTTT. Residues: CASSSQGTQYF.

The V call is TRBV11-2, the J call TRBJ2-5, with a weak D call TRBD2 (6 bases). The CDR3 consists of 15 residues. Trimming removed 5 bases at V and 5 bases at J, with 18 bases between. The germline CDR1 and CDR2 sequences are SGHAT and FQNNGV. The CDR3 nucleotides are TGTGCCAGCAGCCACCGAGGGGCGGGGCTTGAGACCCAGTACTTC. This translates into CASSHRGAGLETQYF. The full variable domain, its missing parts supplied by reference TRBV11-2 and TRBJ2-5, is EAGVAQSPRYKIIEKRQSVAFWCNPISGHATLYWYQQILGQGPKLLIQFQNNGVVDDSQLPKDRFSAERLKGVDSTLKIQPAKLEDSAVYLCASSHRGAGLETQYFGPGTRLLVL.

This chain links TRBV7-2 with TRBJ1-2; a weak D match, TRBD1 (6 bases). Per the germline V gene, CDR1 is SGHTA and CDR2 is FQGNSA. The CDR3 extends over 13 amino acids. V was trimmed by 6 bases and J by 10 bases, leaving 18 bases between them. The CDR3 DNA reads as TGTGCCAGCAGTTCTTCCGGGACACAGGCCTACACCTTC. It yields the protein CASSSSGTQAYTF.